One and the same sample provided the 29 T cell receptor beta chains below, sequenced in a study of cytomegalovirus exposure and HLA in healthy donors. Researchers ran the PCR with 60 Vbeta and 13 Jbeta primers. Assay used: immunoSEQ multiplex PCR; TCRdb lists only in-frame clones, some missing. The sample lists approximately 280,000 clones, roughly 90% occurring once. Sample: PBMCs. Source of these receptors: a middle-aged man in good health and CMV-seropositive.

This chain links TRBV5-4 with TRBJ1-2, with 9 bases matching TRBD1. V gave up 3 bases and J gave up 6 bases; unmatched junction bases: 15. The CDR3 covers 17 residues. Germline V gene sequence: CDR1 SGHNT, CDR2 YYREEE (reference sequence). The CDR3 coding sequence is TGTGCCAGCAGCTCCGGGACAGGGCCCGCCTTAACGGATGGCTACACCTTC. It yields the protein CASSSGTGPALTDGYTF.

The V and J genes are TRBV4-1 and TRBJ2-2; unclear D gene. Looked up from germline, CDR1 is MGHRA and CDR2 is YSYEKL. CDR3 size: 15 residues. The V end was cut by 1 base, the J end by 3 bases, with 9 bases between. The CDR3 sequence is CASSQVTADTGELFF. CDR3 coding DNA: TGCGCCAGCAGCCAAGTAACCGCAGACACCGGGGAGCTGTTTTTT.

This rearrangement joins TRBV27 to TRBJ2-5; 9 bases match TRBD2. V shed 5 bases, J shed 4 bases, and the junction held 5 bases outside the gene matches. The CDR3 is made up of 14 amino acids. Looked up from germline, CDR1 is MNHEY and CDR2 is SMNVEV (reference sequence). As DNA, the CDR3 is TGTGCCAGCAGTCATAGCGGGAGAGGAGAGACCCAGTACTTC. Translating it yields CASSHSGRGETQYF.

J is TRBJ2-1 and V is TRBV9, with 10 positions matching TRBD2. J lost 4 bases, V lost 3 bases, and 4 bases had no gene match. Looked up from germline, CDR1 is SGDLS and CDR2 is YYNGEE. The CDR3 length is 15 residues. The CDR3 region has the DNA TGTGCCAGCAGCGCCGGACTAGCGGTATACAATGAGCAGTTCTTC. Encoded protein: CASSAGLAVYNEQFF.

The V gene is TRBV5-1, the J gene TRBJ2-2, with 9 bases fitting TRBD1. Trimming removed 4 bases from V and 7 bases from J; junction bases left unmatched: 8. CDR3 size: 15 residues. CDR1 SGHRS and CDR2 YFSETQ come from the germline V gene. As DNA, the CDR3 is TGCGCCAGCAGCGAACAGGGGGCGCTTGACGGGGAGCTGTTTTTT. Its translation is CASSEQGALDGELFF.

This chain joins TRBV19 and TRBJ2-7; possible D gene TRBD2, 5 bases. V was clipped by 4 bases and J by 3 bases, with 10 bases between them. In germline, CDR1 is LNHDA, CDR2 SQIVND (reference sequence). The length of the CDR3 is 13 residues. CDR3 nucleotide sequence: TGTGCCAGTAGTACGAACCGGGACTACGAGCAGTACTTC. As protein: CASSTNRDYEQYF.

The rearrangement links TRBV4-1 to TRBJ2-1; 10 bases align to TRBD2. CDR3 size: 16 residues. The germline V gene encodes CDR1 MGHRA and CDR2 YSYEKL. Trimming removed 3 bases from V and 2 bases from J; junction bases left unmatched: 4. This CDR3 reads CASSQASGRAYNEQFF. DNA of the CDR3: TGCGCCAGCAGCCAGGCTAGCGGGAGAGCCTACAATGAGCAGTTCTTC.

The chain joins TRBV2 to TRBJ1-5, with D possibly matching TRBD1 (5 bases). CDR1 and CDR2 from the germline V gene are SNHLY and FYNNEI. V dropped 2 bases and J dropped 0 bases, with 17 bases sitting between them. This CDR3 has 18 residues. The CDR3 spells CASSEWAGGANSNQPQHF. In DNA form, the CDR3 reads TGTGCCAGCAGTGAATGGGCAGGAGGGGCAAATAGCAATCAGCCCCAGCATTTT.

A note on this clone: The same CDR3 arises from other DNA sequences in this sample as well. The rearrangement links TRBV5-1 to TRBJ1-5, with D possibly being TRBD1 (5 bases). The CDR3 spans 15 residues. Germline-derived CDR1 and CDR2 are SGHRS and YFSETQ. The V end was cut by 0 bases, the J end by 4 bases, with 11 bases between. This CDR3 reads CASSLVAGPNQPQHF. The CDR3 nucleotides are TGCGCCAGCAGCTTGGTGGCGGGACCGAATCAGCCCCAGCATTTT.

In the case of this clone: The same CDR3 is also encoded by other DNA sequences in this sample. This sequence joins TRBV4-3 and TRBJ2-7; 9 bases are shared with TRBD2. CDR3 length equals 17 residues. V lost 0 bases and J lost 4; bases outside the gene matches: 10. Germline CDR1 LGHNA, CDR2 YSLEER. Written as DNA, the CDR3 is TGCGCCAGCAGCCAAGAGTTGCCGGGACTAGCCGTTTACGAGCAGTACTTC. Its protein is CASSQELPGLAVYEQYF.

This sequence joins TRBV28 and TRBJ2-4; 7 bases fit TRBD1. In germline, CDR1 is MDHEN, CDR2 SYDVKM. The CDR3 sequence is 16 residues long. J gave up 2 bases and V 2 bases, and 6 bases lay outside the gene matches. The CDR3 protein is CASSLRETGTKNIQYF. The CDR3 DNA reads TGTGCCAGCAGTTTAAGGGAGACAGGGACCAAAAACATTCAGTACTTC. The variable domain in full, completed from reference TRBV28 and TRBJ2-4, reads DVKVTQSSRYLVKRTGEKVFLECVQDMDHENMFWYRQDPGLGLRLIYFSYDVKMKEKGDIPEGYSVSREKKERFSLILESASTNQTSMYLCASSLRETGTKNIQYFGAGTRLSVL.

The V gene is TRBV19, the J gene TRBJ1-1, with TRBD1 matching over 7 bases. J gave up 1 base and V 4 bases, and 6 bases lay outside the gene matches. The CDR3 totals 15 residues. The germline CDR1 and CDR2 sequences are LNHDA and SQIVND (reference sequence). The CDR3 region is CASSTPGQPNTEAFF. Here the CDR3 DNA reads TGTGCCAGTAGTACTCCGGGACAGCCGAACACTGAAGCTTTCTTT.

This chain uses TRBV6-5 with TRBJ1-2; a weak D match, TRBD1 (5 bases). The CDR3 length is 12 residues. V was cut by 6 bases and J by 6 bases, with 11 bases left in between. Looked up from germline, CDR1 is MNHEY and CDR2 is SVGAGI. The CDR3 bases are TGTGCCAGCAGAAAGGACAACAATGGCTACACCTTC. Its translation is CASRKDNNGYTF.

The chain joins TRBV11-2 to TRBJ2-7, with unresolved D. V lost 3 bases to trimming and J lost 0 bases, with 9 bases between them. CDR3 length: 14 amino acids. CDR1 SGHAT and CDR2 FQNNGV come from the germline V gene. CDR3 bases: TGTGCCAGCAGCTTTCTAGGTAACTCCTACGAGCAGTACTTC. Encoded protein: CASSFLGNSYEQYF.

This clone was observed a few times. As DNA, the CDR3 is TGCGCCAGCAGCCAATCATTGGGACAGAGCTACGAGCAGTACTTC. This sequence encodes CASSQSLGQSYEQYF. The chain joins TRBV4-3 to TRBJ2-7; 7 positions match TRBD1. V gave up 2 bases and J gave up 3 bases; unmatched junction bases: 7. Germline CDR1 and CDR2: LGHNA and YSLEER. The CDR3 spans 15 residues.

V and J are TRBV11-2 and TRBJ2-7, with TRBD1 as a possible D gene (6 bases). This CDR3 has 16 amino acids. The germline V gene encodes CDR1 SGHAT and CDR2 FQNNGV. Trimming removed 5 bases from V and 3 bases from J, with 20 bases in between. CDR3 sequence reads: CASSGQGRSILYEQYF. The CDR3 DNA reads TGTGCCAGCAGCGGCCAGGGGCGATCGATCCTCTACGAGCAGTACTTC.

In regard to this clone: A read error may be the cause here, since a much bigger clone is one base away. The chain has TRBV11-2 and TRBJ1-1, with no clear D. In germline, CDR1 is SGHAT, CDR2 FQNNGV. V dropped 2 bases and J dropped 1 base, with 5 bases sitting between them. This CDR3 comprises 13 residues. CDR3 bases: TGTGCCAGCAGCTTACGGGGGAACACTGAAGCTTTCTTT. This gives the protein CASSLRGNTEAFF.

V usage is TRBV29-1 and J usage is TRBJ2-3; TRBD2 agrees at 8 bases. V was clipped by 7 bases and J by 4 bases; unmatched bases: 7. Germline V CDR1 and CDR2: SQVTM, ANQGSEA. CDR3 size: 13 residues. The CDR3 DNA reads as TGCAGCGCCGGGGGGGAGTACGCAGATACGCAGTATTTT. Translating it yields CSAGGEYADTQYF.

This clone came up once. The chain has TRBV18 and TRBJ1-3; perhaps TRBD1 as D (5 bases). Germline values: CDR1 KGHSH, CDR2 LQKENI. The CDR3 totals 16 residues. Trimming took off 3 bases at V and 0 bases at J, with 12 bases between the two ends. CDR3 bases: TGTGCCAGCTCACCGTTGCAGGGCCCCTCTGGAAACACCATATATTTT. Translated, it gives CASSPLQGPSGNTIYF.

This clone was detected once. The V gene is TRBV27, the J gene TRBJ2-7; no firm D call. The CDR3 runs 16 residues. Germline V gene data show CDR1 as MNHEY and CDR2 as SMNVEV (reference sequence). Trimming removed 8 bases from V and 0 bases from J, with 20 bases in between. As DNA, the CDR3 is TGTGCCAGCTCCACCTTTGGGCCCCAACACTCCTACGAGCAGTACTTC. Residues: CASSTFGPQHSYEQYF.

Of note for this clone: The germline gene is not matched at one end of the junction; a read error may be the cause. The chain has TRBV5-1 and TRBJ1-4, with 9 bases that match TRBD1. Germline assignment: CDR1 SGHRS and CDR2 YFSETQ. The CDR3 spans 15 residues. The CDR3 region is CASSQGQGTKEKLFF. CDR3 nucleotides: TGCGCCAGCAGCCAGGGACAGGGTACTAAGGAAAAACTGTTTTTT.

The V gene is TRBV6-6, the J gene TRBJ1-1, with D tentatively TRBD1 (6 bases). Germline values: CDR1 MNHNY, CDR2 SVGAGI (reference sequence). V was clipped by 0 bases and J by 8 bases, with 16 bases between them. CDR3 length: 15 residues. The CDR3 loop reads CASSYSIGQGREAFF. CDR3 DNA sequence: TGTGCCAGCAGTTACTCGATCGGGCAGGGGAGAGAAGCTTTCTTT.

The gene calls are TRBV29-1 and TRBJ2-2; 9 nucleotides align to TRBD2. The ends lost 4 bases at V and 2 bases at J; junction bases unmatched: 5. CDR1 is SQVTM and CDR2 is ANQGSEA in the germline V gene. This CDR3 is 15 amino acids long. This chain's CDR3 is CSVGGGRDNTGELFF. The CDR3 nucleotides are TGCAGCGTTGGAGGCGGGAGGGATAACACCGGGGAGCTGTTTTTT.

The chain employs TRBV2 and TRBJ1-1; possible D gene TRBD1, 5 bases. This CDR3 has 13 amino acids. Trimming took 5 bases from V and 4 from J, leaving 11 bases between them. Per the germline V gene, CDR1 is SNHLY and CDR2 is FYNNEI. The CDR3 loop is CASSNTGLTEAFF. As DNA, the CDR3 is TGTGCCAGCAGTAACACAGGTCTCACTGAAGCTTTCTTT.

The CDR3 region has the DNA TGTGCCAGCAGTTTATCTAGCGGCTACTCCTACAATGAGCAGTTCTTC. This codes for CASSLSSGYSYNEQFF. The chain joins TRBV27 to TRBJ2-1; maybe TRBD2 (6 bases). V was cut by 0 bases and J by 0 bases, with 9 bases left in between. Per the germline V gene, CDR1 is MNHEY and CDR2 is SMNVEV (reference sequence). The CDR3 loop spans 16 amino acids.

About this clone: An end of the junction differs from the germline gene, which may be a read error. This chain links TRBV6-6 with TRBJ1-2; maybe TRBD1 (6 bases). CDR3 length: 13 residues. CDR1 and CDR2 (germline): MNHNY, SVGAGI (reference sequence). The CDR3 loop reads CASSYTKDSSEYF. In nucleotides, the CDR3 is TGTGCCAGCAGTTACACGAAGGACAGCTCGGAGTACTTC.

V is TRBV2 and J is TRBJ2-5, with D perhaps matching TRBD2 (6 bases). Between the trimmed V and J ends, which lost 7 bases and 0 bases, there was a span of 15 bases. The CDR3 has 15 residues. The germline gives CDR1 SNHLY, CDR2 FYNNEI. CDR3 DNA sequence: TGTGCCAGCACCGCTCGGGCGGGAAACCAAGAGACCCAGTACTTC. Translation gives CASTARAGNQETQYF.

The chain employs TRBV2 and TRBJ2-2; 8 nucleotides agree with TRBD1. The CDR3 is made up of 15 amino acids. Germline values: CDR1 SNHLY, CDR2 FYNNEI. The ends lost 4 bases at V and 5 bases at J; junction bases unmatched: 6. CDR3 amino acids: CASSVQGVDTGELFF. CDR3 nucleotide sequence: TGTGCCAGCAGTGTACAGGGGGTAGATACCGGGGAGCTGTTTTTT.

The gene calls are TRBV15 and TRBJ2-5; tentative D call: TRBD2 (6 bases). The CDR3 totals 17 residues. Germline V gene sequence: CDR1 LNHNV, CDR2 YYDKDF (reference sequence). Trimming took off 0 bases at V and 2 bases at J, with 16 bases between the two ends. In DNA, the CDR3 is TGTGCCACCAGCAGAGAAGGGACTCAAATGCTACAAGAGACCCAGTACTTC. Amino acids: CATSREGTQMLQETQYF.